This T cell receptor (beta chain) originates from a study of cytomegalovirus exposure and HLA in healthy donors. Whole-study findings and limits: TCR beta V segments were, for the most part, productive about 87% or about 30% of the time in an earlier analysis. It emerged from a later analysis that several of the most significant clusters appeared to be linked to common viral pathogens. Excluded were some V segments that proved indistinguishable, including TRBV6-2 and TRBV6-3.

Trimming at V came to 5 bases and at J to 0 bases, leaving 6 bases not matched to a gene. Looked up from germline, CDR1 is MNHEY and CDR2 is SMNVEV (reference sequence). The CDR3 extends over 15 amino acids. Primers for the PCR totalled 60 Vbeta and 13 Jbeta. TCRdb's table, derived via immunoSEQ multiplex PCR, lists solely in-frame clones and lacks some. Its table lists some 130,000 clones. Regarding this clone: No antigen is known for it.

Sequencing was done on a sample of PBMCs. J is TRBJ1-2 and V is TRBV27; TRBD1 aligns across 7 bases. The origin of this receptor is a man aged 18 to 29 in good health and CMV-seronegative. The chain's CDR3 is CASSLGQTANYGYTF. The CDR3 coding sequence is TGTGCCAGCAGTCTGGGACAGACAGCTAACTATGGCTACACCTTC.